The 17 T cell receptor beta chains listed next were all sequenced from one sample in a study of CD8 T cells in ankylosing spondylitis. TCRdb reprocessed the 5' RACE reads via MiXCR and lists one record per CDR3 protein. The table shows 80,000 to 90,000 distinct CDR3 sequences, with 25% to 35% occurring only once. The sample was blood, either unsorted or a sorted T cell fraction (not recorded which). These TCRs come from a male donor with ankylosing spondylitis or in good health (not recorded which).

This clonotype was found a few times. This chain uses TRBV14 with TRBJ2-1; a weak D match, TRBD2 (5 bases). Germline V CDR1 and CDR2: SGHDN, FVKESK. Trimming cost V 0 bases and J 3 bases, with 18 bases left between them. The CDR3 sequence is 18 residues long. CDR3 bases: TGTGCCAGCAGCCAAGATCGGGTCGGGTCTAGCTTCTACAATGAGCAGTTCTTC. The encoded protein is CASSQDRVGSSFYNEQFF.

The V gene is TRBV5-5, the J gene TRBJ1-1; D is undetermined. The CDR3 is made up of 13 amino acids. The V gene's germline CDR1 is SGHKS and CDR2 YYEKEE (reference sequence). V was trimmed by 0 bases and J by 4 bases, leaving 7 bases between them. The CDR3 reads CASSLGLITEAFF. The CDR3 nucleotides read TGTGCCAGCAGCTTGGGTTTGATCACTGAAGCTTTCTTT.

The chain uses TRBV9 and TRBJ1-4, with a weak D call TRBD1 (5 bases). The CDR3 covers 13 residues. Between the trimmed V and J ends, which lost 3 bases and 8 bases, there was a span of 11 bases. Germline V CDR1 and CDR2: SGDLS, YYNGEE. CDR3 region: CASSGTRGEKLFF. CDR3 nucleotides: TGTGCCAGCAGCGGGACACGGGGGGAAAAACTGTTTTTT. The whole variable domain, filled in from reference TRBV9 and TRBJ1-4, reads DSGVTQTPKHLITATGQRVTLRCSPRSGDLSVYWYQQSLDQGLQFLIQYYNGEERAKGNILERFSAQQFPDLHSELNLSSLELGDSALYFCASSGTRGEKLFFGSGTQLSVL.

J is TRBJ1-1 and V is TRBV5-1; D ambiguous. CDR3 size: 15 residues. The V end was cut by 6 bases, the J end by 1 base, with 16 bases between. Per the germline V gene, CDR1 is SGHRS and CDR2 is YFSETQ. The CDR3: CASTQNLHKNTEAFF. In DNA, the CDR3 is TGCGCCAGCACCCAGAATTTACACAAGAACACTGAAGCTTTCTTT.

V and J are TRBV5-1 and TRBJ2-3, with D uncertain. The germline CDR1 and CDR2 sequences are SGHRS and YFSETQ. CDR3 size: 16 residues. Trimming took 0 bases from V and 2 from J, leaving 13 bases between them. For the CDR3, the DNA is TGCGCCAGCAGCTTGGGGGTCGTTGGATCCACAGATACGCAGTATTTT. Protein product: CASSLGVVGSTDTQYF. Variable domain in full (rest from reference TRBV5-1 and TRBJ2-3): KAGVTQTPRYLIKTRGQQVTLSCSPISGHRSVSWYQQTPGQGLQFLFEYFSETQRNKGNFPGRFSGRQFSNSRSEMNVSTLELGDSALYLCASSLGVVGSTDTQYFGPGTRLTVL.

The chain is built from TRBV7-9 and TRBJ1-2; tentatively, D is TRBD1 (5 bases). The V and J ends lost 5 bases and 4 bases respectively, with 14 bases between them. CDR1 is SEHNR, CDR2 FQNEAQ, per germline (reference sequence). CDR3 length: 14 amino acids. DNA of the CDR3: TGTGCCAGCAGCCCTTGGGACCGCTCCTATGGCTACACCTTC. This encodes CASSPWDRSYGYTF.

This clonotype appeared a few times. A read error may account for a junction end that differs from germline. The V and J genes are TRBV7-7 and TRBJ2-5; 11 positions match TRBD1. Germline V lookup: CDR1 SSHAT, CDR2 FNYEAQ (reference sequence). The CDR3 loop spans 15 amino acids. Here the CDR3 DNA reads TGTGCTAGCAGCTCGGACAGGGGGCACTCGGTGACCCAGTACTTC. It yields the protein CASSSDRGHSVTQYF. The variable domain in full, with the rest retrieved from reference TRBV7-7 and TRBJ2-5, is GAGVSQSPRYKVTKRGQDVTLRCDPISSHATLYWYQQALGQGPEFLTYFNYEAQPDKSGLPSDRFSAERPEGSISTLTIQRTEQRDSAMYRCASSSDRGHSVTQYFGPGTRLLVL.

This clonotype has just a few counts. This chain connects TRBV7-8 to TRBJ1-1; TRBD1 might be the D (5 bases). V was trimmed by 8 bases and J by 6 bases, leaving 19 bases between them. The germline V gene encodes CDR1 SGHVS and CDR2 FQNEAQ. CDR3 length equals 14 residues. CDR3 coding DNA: TGTGCCAGCTCGCGCCCGGGGGTAATGTCTGAAGCTTTCTTT. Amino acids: CASSRPGVMSEAFF.

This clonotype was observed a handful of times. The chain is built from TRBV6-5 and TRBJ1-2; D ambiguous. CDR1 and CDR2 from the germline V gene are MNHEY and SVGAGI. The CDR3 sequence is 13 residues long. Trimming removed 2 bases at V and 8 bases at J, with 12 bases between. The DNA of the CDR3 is TGTGCCAGCAGTTACACGGACGGTTTGGGCTACACCTTC. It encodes CASSYTDGLGYTF.

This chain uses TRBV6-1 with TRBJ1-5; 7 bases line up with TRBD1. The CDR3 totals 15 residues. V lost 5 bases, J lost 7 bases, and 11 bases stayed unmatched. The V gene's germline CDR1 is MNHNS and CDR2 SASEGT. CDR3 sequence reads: CASSQLQGFAQPQHF. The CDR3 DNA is TGTGCCAGCAGTCAACTACAGGGGTTTGCACAGCCCCAGCATTTT.

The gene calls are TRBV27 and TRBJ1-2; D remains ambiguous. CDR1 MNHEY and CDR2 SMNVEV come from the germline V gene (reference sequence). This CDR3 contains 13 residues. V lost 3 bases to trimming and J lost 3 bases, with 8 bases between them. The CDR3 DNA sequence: TGTGCCAGCAGTTTTCGTCAGTACTATGGCTACACCTTC. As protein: CASSFRQYYGYTF.

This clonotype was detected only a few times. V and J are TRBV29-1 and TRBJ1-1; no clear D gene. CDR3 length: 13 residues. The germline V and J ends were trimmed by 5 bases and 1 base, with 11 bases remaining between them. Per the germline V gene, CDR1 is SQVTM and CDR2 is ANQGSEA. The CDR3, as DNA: TGCAGCGTTTTTCTGGAGACGAACACTGAAGCTTTCTTT. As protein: CSVFLETNTEAFF.

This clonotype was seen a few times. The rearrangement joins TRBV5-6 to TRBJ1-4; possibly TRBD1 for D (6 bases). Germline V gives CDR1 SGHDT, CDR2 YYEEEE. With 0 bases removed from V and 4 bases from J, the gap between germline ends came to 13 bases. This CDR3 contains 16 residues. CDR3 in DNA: TGTGCCAGCAGCTTGGTTATTGGGGGGCATAATGAAAAACTGTTTTTT. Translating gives CASSLVIGGHNEKLFF.

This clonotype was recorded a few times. The CDR3 reads CASSFSLAGQETQYF. The CDR3 nucleotides read TGTGCCAGCAGTTTCTCACTAGCGGGGCAAGAGACCCAGTACTTC. The V gene is TRBV12-3 or TRBV12-4, the J gene TRBJ2-5; 10 bases line up with TRBD2. Losses at the gene ends were 3 bases for V and 2 bases for J; bases not matched to a gene: 3. This CDR3 is 15 amino acids long.

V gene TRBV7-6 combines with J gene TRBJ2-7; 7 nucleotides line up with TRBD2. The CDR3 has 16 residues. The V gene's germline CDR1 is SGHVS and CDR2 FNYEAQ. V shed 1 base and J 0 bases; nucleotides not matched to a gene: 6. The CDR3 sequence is CASSLVSPSGSYEQYF. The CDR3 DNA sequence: TGTGCCAGCAGCTTAGTTTCCCCTAGCGGCTCCTACGAGCAGTACTTC.

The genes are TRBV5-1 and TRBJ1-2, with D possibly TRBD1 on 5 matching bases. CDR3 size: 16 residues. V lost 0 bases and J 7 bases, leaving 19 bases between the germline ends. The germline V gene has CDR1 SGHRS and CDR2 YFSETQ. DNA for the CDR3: TGCGCCAGCAGCTTGGACCTGGGGCAGGGTTCGCGTGGCTACACCTTC. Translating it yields CASSLDLGQGSRGYTF.

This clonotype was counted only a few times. The CDR3 DNA reads as TGTGCCAGCTCACCACAGGTAATCCAGGGTTCCAATGAGCAGTTCTTC. This sequence encodes CASSPQVIQGSNEQFF. This chain connects TRBV18 to TRBJ2-1, with D possibly matching TRBD1 (5 bases). V was cut by 1 base and J by 6 bases, with 16 bases left in between. In germline, CDR1 is KGHSH, CDR2 LQKENI. The CDR3 spans 16 residues.